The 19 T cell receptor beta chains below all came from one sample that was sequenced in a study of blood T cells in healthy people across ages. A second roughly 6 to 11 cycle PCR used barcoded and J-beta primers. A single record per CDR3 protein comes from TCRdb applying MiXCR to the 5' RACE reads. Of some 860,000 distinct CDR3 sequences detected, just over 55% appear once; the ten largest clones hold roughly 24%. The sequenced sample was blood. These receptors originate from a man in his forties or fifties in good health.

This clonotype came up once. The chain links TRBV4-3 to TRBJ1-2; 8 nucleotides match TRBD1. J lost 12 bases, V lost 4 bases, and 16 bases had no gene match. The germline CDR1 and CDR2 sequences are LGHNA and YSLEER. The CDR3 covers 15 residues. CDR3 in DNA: TGCGCCAGCAGCCCCAACGGGGACAGGCTGGGGGGCAACACCTTC. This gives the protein CASSPNGDRLGGNTF.

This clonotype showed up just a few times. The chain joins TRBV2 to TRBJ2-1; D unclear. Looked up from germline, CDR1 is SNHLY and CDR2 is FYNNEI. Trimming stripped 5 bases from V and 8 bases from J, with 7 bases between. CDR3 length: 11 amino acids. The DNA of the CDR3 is TGTGCCAGCAGTTTTACGGATGAGCAGTTCTTC. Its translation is CASSFTDEQFF. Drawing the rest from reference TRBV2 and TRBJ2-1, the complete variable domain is EPEVTQTPSHQVTQMGQEVILRCVPISNHLYFYWYRQILGQKVEFLVSFYNNEISEKSEIFDDQFSVERPDGSNFTLKIRSTKLEDSAMYFCASSFTDEQFFGPGTRLTVL.

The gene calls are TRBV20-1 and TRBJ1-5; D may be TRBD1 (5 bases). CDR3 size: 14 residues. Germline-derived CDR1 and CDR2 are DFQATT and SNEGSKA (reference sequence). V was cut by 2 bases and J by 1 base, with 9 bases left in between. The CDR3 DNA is TGCAGTGCTAGAAAGCCAGGGAGCAATCAGCCCCAGCATTTT. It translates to CSARKPGSNQPQHF.

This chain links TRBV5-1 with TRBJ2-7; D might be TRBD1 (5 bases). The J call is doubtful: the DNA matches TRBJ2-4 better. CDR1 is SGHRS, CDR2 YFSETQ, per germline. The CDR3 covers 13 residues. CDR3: CASNTGAKNIQYF. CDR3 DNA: TGCGCCAGCAACACAGGAGCCAAAAACATTCAGTACTTC.

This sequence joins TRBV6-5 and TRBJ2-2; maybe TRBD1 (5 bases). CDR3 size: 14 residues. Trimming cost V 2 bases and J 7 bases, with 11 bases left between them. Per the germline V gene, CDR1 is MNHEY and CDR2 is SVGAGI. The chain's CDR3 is CASSYNRPIGELFF. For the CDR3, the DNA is TGTGCCAGCAGTTACAACAGGCCTATCGGGGAGCTGTTTTTT.

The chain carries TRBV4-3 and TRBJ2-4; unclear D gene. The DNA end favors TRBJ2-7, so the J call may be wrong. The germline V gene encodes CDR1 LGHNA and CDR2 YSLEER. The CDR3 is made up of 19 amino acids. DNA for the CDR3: TGCGCCAGCAGCCAAGATTTGAGAGGACCGAGCCCCGAGTGGGACGAGCAGTACTTC. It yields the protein CASSQDLRGPSPEWDEQYF.

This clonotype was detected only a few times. CDR3 nucleotide sequence: TGCAGCGTTGCTCCAGGGGCTACTGAGCAGTACTTC. This gives the protein CSVAPGATEQYF. V and J are TRBV29-1 and TRBJ2-7; D is possibly TRBD1 (6 bases). The V gene lost 4 bases and the J gene lost 7 bases, with 14 bases spanning the gap. Germline CDR1 is SQVTM and CDR2 is ANQGSEA. The CDR3 totals 12 residues.

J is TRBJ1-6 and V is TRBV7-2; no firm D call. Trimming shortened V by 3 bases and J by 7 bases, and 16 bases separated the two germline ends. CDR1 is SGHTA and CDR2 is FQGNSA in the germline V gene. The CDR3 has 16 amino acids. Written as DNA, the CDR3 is TGTGCCAGCAGCTTGGGGTCGGGCAGATTAAATTCACCCCTCCACTTT. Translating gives CASSLGSGRLNSPLHF.

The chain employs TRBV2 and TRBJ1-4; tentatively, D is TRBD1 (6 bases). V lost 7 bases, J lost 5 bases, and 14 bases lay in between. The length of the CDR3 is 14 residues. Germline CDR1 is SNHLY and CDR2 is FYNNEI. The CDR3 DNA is TGTGCCAGCAAACCGGACAGCCAAAATGAAAAACTGTTTTTT. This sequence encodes CASKPDSQNEKLFF.

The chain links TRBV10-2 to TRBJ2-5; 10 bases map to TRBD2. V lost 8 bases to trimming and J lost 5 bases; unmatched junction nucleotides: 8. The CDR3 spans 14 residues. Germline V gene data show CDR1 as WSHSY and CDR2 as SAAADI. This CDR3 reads CASSGAGGWETQYF. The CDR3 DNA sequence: TGCGCCAGCTCCGGAGCGGGGGGGTGGGAGACCCAGTACTTC.

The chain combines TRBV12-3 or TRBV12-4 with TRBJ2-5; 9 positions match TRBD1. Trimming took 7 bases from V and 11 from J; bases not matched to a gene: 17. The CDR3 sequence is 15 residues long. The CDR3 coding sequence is TGTGCCAGCACCATTATCGGACAGGGGATCTATGAGCAGTACTTC. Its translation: CASTIIGQGIYEQYF.

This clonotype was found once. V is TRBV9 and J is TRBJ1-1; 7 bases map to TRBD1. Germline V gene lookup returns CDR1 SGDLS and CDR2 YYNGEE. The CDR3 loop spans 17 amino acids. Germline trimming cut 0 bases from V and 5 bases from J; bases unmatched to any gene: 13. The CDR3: CASSVAGVHRGRTEAFF. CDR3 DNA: TGTGCCAGCAGCGTAGCCGGGGTCCACAGGGGACGGACTGAAGCTTTCTTT. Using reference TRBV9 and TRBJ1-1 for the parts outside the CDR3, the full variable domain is DSGVTQTPKHLITATGQRVTLRCSPRSGDLSVYWYQQSLDQGLQFLIQYYNGEERAKGNILERFSAQQFPDLHSELNLSSLELGDSALYFCASSVAGVHRGRTEAFFGQGTRLTVV.

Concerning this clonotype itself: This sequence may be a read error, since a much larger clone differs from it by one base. The CDR3 DNA follows: TGTGCCATAAGTGAGGCAGGAAGCAAGCAGCCCCAGCATTTT. Protein product: CAISEAGSKQPQHF. This rearrangement joins TRBV10-3 to TRBJ1-5; D gene uncertain. CDR1 ENHRY and CDR2 SYGVKD come from the germline V gene. CDR3 length: 14 amino acids.

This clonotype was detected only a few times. CDR3 nucleotide sequence: TGTGCCAGCAGCTCCCCCCTGTATCCTGAGCAGTTCTTC. It codes for CASSSPLYPEQFF. J is TRBJ2-1 and V is TRBV7-9; D gene unclear. This CDR3 has 13 residues. The germline gives CDR1 SEHNR, CDR2 FQNEAQ (reference sequence). V was trimmed by 4 bases and J by 9 bases, leaving 13 bases between them.

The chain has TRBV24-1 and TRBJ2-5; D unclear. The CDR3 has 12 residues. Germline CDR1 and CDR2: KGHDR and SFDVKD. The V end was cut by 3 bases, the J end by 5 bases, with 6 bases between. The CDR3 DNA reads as TGTGCCACCAGTGATCGTACGGAGACCCAGTACTTC. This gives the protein CATSDRTETQYF.

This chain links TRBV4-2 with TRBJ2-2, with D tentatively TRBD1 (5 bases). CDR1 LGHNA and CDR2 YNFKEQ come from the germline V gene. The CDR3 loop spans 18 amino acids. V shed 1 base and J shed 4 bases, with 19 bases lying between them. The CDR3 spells CASSQGGDRFRRTGELFF. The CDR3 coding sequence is TGTGCCAGCAGCCAAGGTGGAGACAGATTTAGACGCACCGGGGAGCTGTTTTTT.

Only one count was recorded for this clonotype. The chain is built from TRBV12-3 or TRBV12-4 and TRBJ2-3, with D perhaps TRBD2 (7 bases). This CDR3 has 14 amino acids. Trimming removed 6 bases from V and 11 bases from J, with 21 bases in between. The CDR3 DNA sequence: TGTGCCAGCAGGGGAAGAGGGGGGGTAGATGTGCAGTATTTT. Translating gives CASRGRGGVDVQYF.

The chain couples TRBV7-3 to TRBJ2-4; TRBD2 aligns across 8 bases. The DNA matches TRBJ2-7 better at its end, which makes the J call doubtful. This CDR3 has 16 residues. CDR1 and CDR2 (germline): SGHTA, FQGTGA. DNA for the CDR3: TGTGCCAGCAGCTCTAACGGGGGGACTAGTTTCTCCGAGCAGTACTTC. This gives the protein CASSSNGGTSFSEQYF.

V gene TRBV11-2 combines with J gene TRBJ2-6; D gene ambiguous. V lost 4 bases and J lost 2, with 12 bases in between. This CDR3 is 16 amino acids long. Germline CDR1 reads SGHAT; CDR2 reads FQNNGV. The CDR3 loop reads CASSSNTVPGANVLTF. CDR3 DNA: TGTGCCAGCAGCTCAAACACTGTTCCTGGGGCCAACGTCCTGACTTTC.